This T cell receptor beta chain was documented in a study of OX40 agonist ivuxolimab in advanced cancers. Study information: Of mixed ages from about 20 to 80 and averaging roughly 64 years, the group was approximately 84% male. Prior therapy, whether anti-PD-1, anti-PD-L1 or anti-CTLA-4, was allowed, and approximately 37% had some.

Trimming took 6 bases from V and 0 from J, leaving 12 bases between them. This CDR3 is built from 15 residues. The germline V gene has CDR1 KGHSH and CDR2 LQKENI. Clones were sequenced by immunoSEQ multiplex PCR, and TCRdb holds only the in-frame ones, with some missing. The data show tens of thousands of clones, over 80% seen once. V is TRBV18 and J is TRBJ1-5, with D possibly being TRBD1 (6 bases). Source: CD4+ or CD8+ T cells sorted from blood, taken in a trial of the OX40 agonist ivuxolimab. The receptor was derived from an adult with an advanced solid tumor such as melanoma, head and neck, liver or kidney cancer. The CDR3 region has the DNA TGTGCCAGCTCGCCGACAGGTCTTAGCAATCAGCCCCAGCATTTT. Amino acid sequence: CASSPTGLSNQPQHF.